This passage covers 28 T cell receptor beta chains from one sample sequenced in a study of a mutant IDH1 vaccine in newly diagnosed glioma. Profiled with immunoSEQ multiplex PCR; TCRdb holds only in-frame clones, not every one. The sample includes 35,000 to 50,000 clones, roughly 80% seen only once; the top ten take approximately 5.5%. Their antigens are not known. Time point: week 35, safety follow-up. The content of each vaccine dose was 300 ug of mutant IDH1 20-mer peptide, and topical imiquimod accompanied it. Material: PBMCs, obtained from a glioma patient whose treatment included an IDH1 peptide vaccine. The receptors shown here come from a woman between 45 and 65 years old with glioma.

The genes are TRBV27 and TRBJ1-2; TRBD1 agrees at 10 bases. This CDR3 has 14 residues. Germline trimming cut 5 bases from V and 3 bases from J; bases unmatched to any gene: 3. Germline values: CDR1 MNHEY, CDR2 SMNVEV (reference sequence). The CDR3 DNA reads TGTGCCAGCAGTACGACAGGGGGCGACTATGGCTACACCTTC. It encodes CASSTTGGDYGYTF.

V and J are TRBV18 and TRBJ2-7; 9 nucleotides line up with TRBD2. The ends lost 6 bases at V and 0 bases at J; junction bases unmatched: 3. Looked up from germline, CDR1 is KGHSH and CDR2 is LQKENI. CDR3 length: 14 amino acids. CDR3 sequence reads: CASSRAGGSYEQYF. The DNA for the CDR3 is TGTGCCAGCTCCCGAGCGGGGGGCTCCTACGAGCAGTACTTC.

This clone showed up just a few times. The chain uses TRBV30 and TRBJ1-5; D ambiguous. This CDR3 has 14 residues. Trimming pared 2 bases from V and 0 bases from J, leaving 8 bases between. The germline V gene has CDR1 GTSNPN and CDR2 SVGIG (reference sequence). CDR3 sequence (DNA): TGTGCCTGGAGTATCAGCTATAGCAATCAGCCCCAGCATTTT. This codes for CAWSISYSNQPQHF.

The chain recombines TRBV2 with TRBJ1-1, with D hard to call. Trimming removed 4 bases at V and 5 bases at J, with 11 bases between. Germline lookup yields CDR1 SNHLY and CDR2 FYNNEI. CDR3 size: 13 residues. CDR3 residues: CASSAKGRTEAFF. CDR3 nucleotide sequence: TGTGCCAGCAGTGCAAAGGGCAGGACTGAAGCTTTCTTT.

The chain combines TRBV9 with TRBJ2-7, with a possible D match to TRBD2 (5 bases). The CDR3 runs to 17 residues. V shed 0 bases and J shed 3 bases, with 19 bases lying between them. Germline values: CDR1 SGDLS, CDR2 YYNGEE. The CDR3 sequence is CASSVAPTSSGDYEQYF. CDR3 coding DNA: TGTGCCAGCAGCGTAGCTCCGACTTCCTCCGGGGACTACGAGCAGTACTTC.

V and J are TRBV7-6 and TRBJ2-7; unclear D gene. The CDR3 has 13 amino acids. Per the germline V gene, CDR1 is SGHVS and CDR2 is FNYEAQ. V was shortened by 3 bases and J by 2 bases, with 8 bases between the two germline ends. The CDR3 sequence is CASSFSSPYEQYF. The CDR3 nucleotides are TGTGCCAGCAGCTTTTCTTCCCCCTACGAGCAGTACTTC.

V gene TRBV2 combines with J gene TRBJ1-3; 7 bases line up with TRBD1. Unmatched junction bases numbered 6, after V lost 4 bases and J lost 0 bases. Germline assignment: CDR1 SNHLY and CDR2 FYNNEI. This CDR3 spans 16 amino acids. The CDR3, as DNA: TGTGCCAGCAGTGTGGACAGGCCCTCCTCTGGAAACACCATATATTTT. The encoded protein is CASSVDRPSSGNTIYF.

The gene calls are TRBV5-5 and TRBJ1-5, with TRBD1 as a possible D gene (6 bases). Trimming left V 4 bases short and J 0 bases short, with 11 bases between. Germline CDR1 and CDR2: SGHKS and YYEKEE (reference sequence). The CDR3 consists of 15 residues. The CDR3 region is CASSPRQDSNQPQHF. CDR3 bases: TGTGCCAGCAGCCCCAGACAGGATAGCAATCAGCCCCAGCATTTT.

In DNA form, the CDR3 reads TGCGCCAGCAGCCATGCCGACAGGGCCAACGAGCAGTACTTC. This codes for CASSHADRANEQYF. This chain uses TRBV4-1 with TRBJ2-7; 7 bases match TRBD1. CDR1 MGHRA and CDR2 YSYEKL come from the germline V gene. This CDR3 comprises 14 residues. With 3 bases clipped from V and 5 bases from J, the junction kept 7 bases outside the gene matches.

This sequence joins TRBV15 and TRBJ2-5; TRBD2 might be the D (7 bases). With 4 bases removed from V and 4 bases from J, the gap between germline ends came to 13 bases. This CDR3 spans 14 amino acids. Germline V CDR1 and CDR2: LNHNV, YYDKDF (reference sequence). CDR3 sequence: CATSIRGGSETQYF. Here the CDR3 DNA reads TGTGCCACCAGCATAAGGGGGGGTTCAGAGACCCAGTACTTC.

CDR3 region: CASSVLAGAGGRNTEAFF. In nucleotides, the CDR3 is TGTGCCAGCAGCGTATTAGCCGGGGCGGGGGGCCGTAACACTGAAGCTTTCTTT. The chain uses TRBV9 and TRBJ1-1; TRBD1 is a possible D gene (6 bases). The germline V gene encodes CDR1 SGDLS and CDR2 YYNGEE. The CDR3 consists of 18 residues. V was shortened by 1 base and J by 2 bases, with 21 bases between the two germline ends. The full variable domain, in which reference TRBV9 and TRBJ1-1 provide the parts outside the CDR3, is DSGVTQTPKHLITATGQRVTLRCSPRSGDLSVYWYQQSLDQGLQFLIQYYNGEERAKGNILERFSAQQFPDLHSELNLSSLELGDSALYFCASSVLAGAGGRNTEAFFGQGTRLTVV.

This rearrangement joins TRBV19 to TRBJ1-5; D gene unclear. Trimming shortened V by 3 bases and J by 6 bases, and 12 bases separated the two germline ends. In germline, CDR1 is LNHDA, CDR2 SQIVND (reference sequence). CDR3 length equals 14 residues. CDR3 in amino acids: CASSISEGRQPQHF. CDR3 DNA sequence: TGTGCCAGTAGTATTAGCGAGGGTCGTCAGCCCCAGCATTTT.

CDR3 loop: CASSSFFRGAYGYTF. The CDR3 DNA follows: TGTGCCAGCAGCTCTTTCTTTCGGGGGGCCTATGGCTACACCTTC. The chain links TRBV7-6 to TRBJ1-2; weak D call: TRBD1 (6 bases). In germline, CDR1 is SGHVS, CDR2 FNYEAQ. The CDR3 has 15 residues. V was clipped by 4 bases and J by 4 bases, with 16 bases between them. The variable domain in full, with the rest retrieved from reference TRBV7-6 and TRBJ1-2, is GAGVSQSPRYKVTKRGQDVALRCDPISGHVSLYWYRQALGQGPEFLTYFNYEAQQDKSGLPNDRFSAERPEGSISTLTIQRTEQRDSAMYRCASSSFFRGAYGYTFGSGTRLTVV.

The J gene is TRBJ1-4, the V gene TRBV30, with D possibly being TRBD1 (5 bases). The CDR3 has 14 amino acids. V was trimmed by 8 bases and J by 4 bases, leaving 17 bases between them. The germline gives CDR1 GTSNPN, CDR2 SVGIG (reference sequence). The CDR3 reads CAVTSGALNEKLFF. The CDR3 coding sequence is TGTGCCGTAACAAGCGGGGCACTTAATGAAAAACTGTTTTTT.

This chain uses TRBV4-3 with TRBJ1-1; D ambiguous. Looked up from germline, CDR1 is LGHNA and CDR2 is YSLEER. V was pared by 0 bases and J by 0 bases, with 2 bases between. The CDR3 extends over 13 amino acids. CDR3 protein: CASSQDVNTEAFF. CDR3 nucleotides: TGCGCCAGCAGCCAAGATGTGAACACTGAAGCTTTCTTT.

This chain uses TRBV7-3 with TRBJ2-7; 9 bases fit TRBD1. With 5 bases clipped from V and 2 bases from J, the junction kept 4 bases outside the gene matches. CDR3 length: 14 amino acids. The germline CDR1 and CDR2 sequences are SGHTA and FQGTGA. For the CDR3, the DNA is TGTGCCAGCAGCATGACAGGGGGGGCCTACGAGCAGTACTTC. Amino acid sequence: CASSMTGGAYEQYF. The variable domain in full, completed from reference TRBV7-3 and TRBJ2-7, reads GAGVSQTPSNKVTEKGKYVELRCDPISGHTALYWYRQSLGQGPEFLIYFQGTGAADDSGLPNDRFFAVRPEGSVSTLKIQRTERGDSAVYLCASSMTGGAYEQYFGPGTRLTVT.

The J gene is TRBJ2-7, the V gene TRBV5-1; 8 positions agree with TRBD1. The junction had 10 bases not matched to a gene; V was cut back by 3 bases and J by 5 bases. This CDR3 is built from 15 residues. Germline CDR1 is SGHRS and CDR2 is YFSETQ. CDR3 coding DNA: TGCGCCAGCAGCTGGAGTGGCGACAGGGGTCACGAGCAGTACTTC. This encodes CASSWSGDRGHEQYF.

The chain links TRBV2 to TRBJ1-2; D call uncertain. The CDR3 is 11 residues long. Trimming removed 8 bases from V and 8 bases from J, with 12 bases in between. CDR1 and CDR2 from the germline V gene are SNHLY and FYNNEI. The CDR3 spells CASSSLRGYTF. In nucleotides, the CDR3 is TGTGCCAGCTCGTCTTTGAGGGGCTACACCTTC. Using reference TRBV2 and TRBJ1-2 for the parts outside the CDR3, the full variable domain is EPEVTQTPSHQVTQMGQEVILRCVPISNHLYFYWYRQILGQKVEFLVSFYNNEISEKSEIFDDQFSVERPDGSNFTLKIRSTKLEDSAMYFCASSSLRGYTFGSGTRLTVV.

This clone is termed medium-sized. The chain employs TRBV9 and TRBJ1-1, with D unresolved. Trimming took 1 base from V and 1 from J, leaving 14 bases between them. Germline CDR1 SGDLS, CDR2 YYNGEE. The CDR3 consists of 16 residues. The CDR3 loop reads CASSVSPKLTNTEAFF. For the CDR3, the DNA is TGTGCCAGCAGCGTAAGCCCAAAATTAACGAACACTGAAGCTTTCTTT.

The chain recombines TRBV6-5 with TRBJ1-1; the D gene is possibly TRBD1 (5 bases). The V and J ends lost 0 bases and 1 base respectively, with 12 bases between them. CDR3 length equals 16 residues. Germline loops: CDR1 MNHEY, CDR2 SVGAGI. The CDR3 reads CASSYSMRGTNTEAFF. The CDR3 nucleotides read TGTGCCAGCAGTTACTCGATGCGGGGGACGAACACTGAAGCTTTCTTT.

The rearrangement uses TRBV7-2 and TRBJ2-5; 11 positions agree with TRBD2. The junction had 16 bases not matched to a gene; V was cut back by 7 bases and J by 9 bases. Germline lookup yields CDR1 SGHTA and CDR2 FQGNSA. The CDR3 sequence is 16 residues long. The CDR3: CASTSPSGGSLGAQYF. CDR3 nucleotide sequence: TGTGCCAGCACCAGTCCTAGCGGGGGGTCCCTAGGCGCCCAGTACTTC.

The genes are TRBV11-2 and TRBJ1-6; D is undetermined. Germline V gene lookup returns CDR1 SGHAT and CDR2 FQNNGV. The CDR3 contains 13 residues. V was clipped by 1 base and J by 10 bases, with 8 bases between them. CDR3 coding DNA: TGTGCCAGCAGCTTAGGAGAACGCTCACCCCTCCACTTT. Translating gives CASSLGERSPLHF.

This chain uses TRBV7-9 with TRBJ1-1; D is undetermined. Germline V CDR1 and CDR2: SEHNR, FQNEAQ (reference sequence). Trimming cost V 6 bases and J 1 base, with 9 bases left between them. The CDR3 has 13 amino acids. The CDR3 DNA reads as TGTGCCAGCAGTCAGCATCCGAACACTGAAGCTTTCTTT. It encodes CASSQHPNTEAFF.

The chain recombines TRBV15 with TRBJ1-4; the D is unclear. Trimming cost V 4 bases and J 5 bases, with 14 bases left between them. The CDR3 loop spans 15 amino acids. Germline CDR1 and CDR2: LNHNV and YYDKDF (reference sequence). CDR3 DNA sequence: TGTGCCACCAGCACACCGGCCGTTGGGAATGAAAAACTGTTTTTT. Amino acid sequence: CATSTPAVGNEKLFF.

The chain employs TRBV5-1 and TRBJ2-3; D may correspond to TRBD1 or TRBD2 (5 bases each). CDR3 length: 14 residues. CDR1 and CDR2 (germline): SGHRS, YFSETQ. Trimming stripped 5 bases from V and 2 bases from J, with 12 bases between. The CDR3 bases are TGCGCCAGCAGAGAGGGGTTGTCCACAGATACGCAGTATTTT. Translated, it gives CASREGLSTDTQYF.

V usage is TRBV28 and J usage is TRBJ2-7; D is possibly TRBD2 (6 bases). Germline V CDR1 and CDR2: MDHEN, SYDVKM. V lost 3 bases to trimming and J lost 2 bases, with 11 bases between them. This CDR3 has 14 amino acids. The CDR3: CASSFGGNPYEQYF. The CDR3, as DNA: TGTGCCAGCAGTTTTGGAGGGAACCCCTACGAGCAGTACTTC.

This sequence joins TRBV28 and TRBJ1-5, with a weak D call TRBD1 (6 bases). The CDR3 totals 19 residues. CDR1 and CDR2 from the germline V gene are MDHEN and SYDVKM. V shed 1 base and J shed 0 bases, with 19 bases lying between them. The CDR3 bases are TGTGCCAGCAGTTTATTAGCAGGGGTAACATCATATAGCAATCAGCCCCAGCATTTT. Translating it yields CASSLLAGVTSYSNQPQHF.

This chain connects TRBV7-9 to TRBJ2-5, with no clear D. This CDR3 region has 11 residues. V was clipped by 5 bases and J by 2 bases, with 3 bases between them. Germline lookup yields CDR1 SEHNR and CDR2 FQNEAQ (reference sequence). This CDR3 reads CASSIQETQYF. The CDR3 DNA reads as TGTGCCAGCAGCATTCAAGAGACCCAGTACTTC.